This TCR beta chain is from a study of T cell responses to AZD1222 COVID-19 vaccine. On this clone: Its antigen is not identified.

Method: immunoSEQ multiplex PCR; TCRdb's copy keeps in-frame clones and lacks some. Of around 260,000 clones in the sample, approximately 93% were seen once. General study results and limits: The sample set comprised mostly white British donors with more females, and clonal diversity was possibly underestimated. Samples come after the peak T cell response, not at day 14.

V lost 3 bases and J 5 bases, leaving 6 bases between the germline ends. CDR3 length: 12 amino acids. CDR1 is SGHRS, CDR2 YFSETQ, per germline. V usage is TRBV5-1 and J usage is TRBJ2-4; no definite D call. The sequencing used peripheral blood, collected on day 0 of AZD1222 vaccination. The clonotype comes from an adult in good health. This CDR3 is CASSSSENIQYF. The CDR3, as DNA: TGCGCCAGCAGCTCCTCCGAAAACATTCAGTACTTC.